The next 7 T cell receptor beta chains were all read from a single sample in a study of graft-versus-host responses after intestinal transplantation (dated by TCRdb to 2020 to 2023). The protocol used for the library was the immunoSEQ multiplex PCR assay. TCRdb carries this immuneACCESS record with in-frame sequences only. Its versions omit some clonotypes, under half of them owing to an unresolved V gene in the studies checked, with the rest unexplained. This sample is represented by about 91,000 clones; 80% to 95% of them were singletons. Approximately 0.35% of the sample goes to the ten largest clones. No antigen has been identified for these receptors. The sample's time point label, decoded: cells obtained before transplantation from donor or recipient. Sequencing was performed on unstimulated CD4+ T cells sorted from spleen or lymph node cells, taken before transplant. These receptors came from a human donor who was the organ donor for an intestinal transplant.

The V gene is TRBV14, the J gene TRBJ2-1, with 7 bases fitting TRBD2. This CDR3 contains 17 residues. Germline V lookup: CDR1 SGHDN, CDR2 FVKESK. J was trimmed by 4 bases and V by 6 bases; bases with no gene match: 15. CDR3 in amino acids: CASSHKAGSFKYNEQFF. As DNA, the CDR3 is TGTGCCAGCAGTCATAAAGCGGGATCCTTTAAATACAATGAGCAGTTCTTC.

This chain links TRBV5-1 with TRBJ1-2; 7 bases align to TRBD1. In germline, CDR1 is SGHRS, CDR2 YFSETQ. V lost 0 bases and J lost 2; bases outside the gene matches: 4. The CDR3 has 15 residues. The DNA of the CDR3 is TGCGCCAGCAGCTTGGCCGGGACAGAAAACTATGGCTACACCTTC. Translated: CASSLAGTENYGYTF.

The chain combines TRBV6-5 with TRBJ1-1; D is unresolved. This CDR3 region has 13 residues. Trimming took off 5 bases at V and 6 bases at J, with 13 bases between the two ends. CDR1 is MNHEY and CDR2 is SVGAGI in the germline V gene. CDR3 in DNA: TGTGCCAGCAGTCCCCGGACCGGGGCTGAAGCTTTCTTT. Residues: CASSPRTGAEAFF.

The CDR3 here is CASSPRTRLFYNEQFF. The CDR3 region has the DNA TGTGCCAGCAGTCCGAGGACTAGGCTCTTTTACAATGAGCAGTTCTTC. The V gene is TRBV2, the J gene TRBJ2-1; 7 positions agree with TRBD2. Germline trimming cut 5 bases from V and 4 bases from J; bases unmatched to any gene: 11. From germline, CDR1 is SNHLY and CDR2 FYNNEI. The CDR3 extends over 16 amino acids.

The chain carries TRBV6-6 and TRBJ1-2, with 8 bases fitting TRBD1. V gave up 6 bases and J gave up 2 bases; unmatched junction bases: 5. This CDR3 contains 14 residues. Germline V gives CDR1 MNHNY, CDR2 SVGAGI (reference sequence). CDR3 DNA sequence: TGTGCCAGCAGCTTCCGACAGGGGAACTATGGCTACACCTTC. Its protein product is CASSFRQGNYGYTF.

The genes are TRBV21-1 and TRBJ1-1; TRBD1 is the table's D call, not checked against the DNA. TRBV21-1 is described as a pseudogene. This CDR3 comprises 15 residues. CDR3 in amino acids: CASSNGIRGRAEAFF. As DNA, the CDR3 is TGTGCCAGCAGCAATGGGATCAGGGGGCGGGCTGAAGCTTTCTTT.

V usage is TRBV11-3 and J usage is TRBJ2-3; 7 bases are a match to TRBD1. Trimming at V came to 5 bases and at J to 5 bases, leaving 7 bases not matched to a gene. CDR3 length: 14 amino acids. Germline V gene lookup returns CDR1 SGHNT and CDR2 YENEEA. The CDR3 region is CASSRQGGGDTQYF. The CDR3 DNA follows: TGTGCCAGCAGCCGACAGGGCGGAGGAGATACGCAGTATTTT.